Sequencing of this TCR beta chain was carried out in a study of T cell responses to AZD1222 COVID-19 vaccine. General study results and limits: The study found vaccine-associated CD4 TCRs spanning spike, dominant at 160-218 and 743-854.

The protocol was immunoSEQ multiplex PCR, while the TCRdb copy is restricted to in-frame clones and leaves out a portion. The sample shows more than 65,000 clones, approximately 85% of them seen only once. The CDR3 runs 14 residues. The germline gives CDR1 MNHEY, CDR2 SVGAGI. V was trimmed by 7 bases and J by 4 bases, leaving 14 bases between them. The count of this clone is one. Its antigen remains unknown. The source was peripheral blood, collected 28 days after the second AZD1222 dose. The V gene is TRBV6-5, the J gene TRBJ1-3; no definite D call. The TCR originated in an adult who received the AZD1222 COVID-19 vaccine. The chain's CDR3 is CASMPAPGGNTIYF. The CDR3 coding sequence is TGTGCCAGCATGCCAGCGCCGGGAGGAAACACCATATATTTT.